A selection of T cell receptor beta chains follows, all from one sample in a study of human T cells and chemical hapten exposure. Each CDR3 protein gets one entry after TCRdb re-called the RACE reads with MiXCR. This sample has about 130,000 distinct CDR3 sequences, with about 9% found just once. Input material: whole blood. Receptors originate from a male donor in good health. Some clones in this sample may be carry-over from other donors' samples. CDR3s include the opening cysteine and the closing phenylalanine or tryptophan. D genes are given only for firm matches. The size entry is marked missing in some rows and otherwise reads once, few, many or a size class.

size,J,V,D,CDR3,DNA
.,TRBJ2-2,TRBV20-1,TRBD1,CSALSQGAGELFF,TGCAGTGCCCTATCCCAGGGGGCCGGGGAGCTGTTTTTT
many,TRBJ2-5,TRBV19,TRBD1,CASSFRRQGQETQYF,TGTGCCAGTAGTTTTCGGAGACAGGGCCAAGAGACCCAGTACTTC
many,TRBJ2-4,TRBV7-9,.,CASSFSDLQYF,TGTGCCAGCAGCTTTTCGGACCTTCAGTACTTC
few,TRBJ1-1,TRBV4-3,TRBD1,CASSQGDSRTEAFF,TGCGCCAGCAGCCAAGGGGACAGTCGCACTGAAGCTTTCTTT
few,TRBJ1-1,TRBV12-5,.,CASGLVRMEQLGGMNTEAFF,TGTGCTAGTGGTTTGGTACGGATGGAACAGCTCGGAGGGATGAACACTGAAGCTTTCTTT
.,TRBJ2-3,TRBV5-6,.,CASSLVGGLLTDTQYF,TGTGCCAGCAGCTTGGTAGGGGGGCTACTCACAGATACGCAGTATTTT
.,TRBJ2-1,TRBV3-1,TRBD2,CASSQTPGLAGGREQFF,TGTGCCAGCAGCCAGACTCCGGGACTAGCGGGAGGTAGGGAGCAGTTCTTC
.,TRBJ2-3,TRBV27,TRBD1,CASSSKLQGTDTQYF,TGTGCCAGCAGTTCTAAGCTACAGGGGACAGATACGCAGTATTTT
.,TRBJ1-4,TRBV6-1,TRBD1,CASRTGATNEKLFF,TGTGCCAGCAGGACAGGGGCGACTAATGAAAAACTGTTTTTT
many,TRBJ2-1,TRBV7-2,.,CASTPALEYNEQFF,TGTGCCAGCACCCCTGCGCTAGAGTACAATGAGCAGTTCTTC
few,TRBJ1-2,TRBV6-5,.,CASSRTPGPPLRDYGYTF,TGTGCCAGCAGTCGAACGCCAGGACCTCCTCTGCGGGACTATGGCTACACCTTC
few,TRBJ2-1,TRBV5-1,.,CASSLAVKNEQFF,TGCGCCAGCAGCTTGGCCGTTAAAAATGAGCAGTTCTTC
many,TRBJ1-5,TRBV27,.,CASSPGQNQPQHF,TGTGCCAGCAGTCCCGGACAGAATCAGCCCCAGCATTTT
many,TRBJ2-7,TRBV6-5,.,CASSYGQYYEQYF,TGTGCCAGCAGTTACGGGCAGTACTACGAGCAGTACTTC
.,TRBJ1-5,TRBV6-1,.,CASSEAAGEGRQPQHF,TGTGCCAGCAGTGAAGCTGCAGGGGAAGGACGACAGCCCCAGCATTTT
.,TRBJ1-1,TRBV7-2,TRBD1,CASSRWDRLNTEAFF,TGTGCCAGCAGCAGATGGGACAGGTTGAACACTGAAGCTTTCTTT
few,TRBJ1-4,TRBV25-1,.,CASSERVAGFEKLFF,TGTGCCAGCAGTGAACGGGTAGCCGGTTTTGAAAAACTGTTTTTT
.,TRBJ1-5,TRBV7-9,TRBD1,CASSSRDSPSNQPQHF,TGTGCCAGCAGCTCTCGGGACAGCCCTAGCAATCAGCCCCAGCATTTT
.,TRBJ2-1,TRBV5-1,TRBD2,CASSPGPSGGLDEQFF,TGCGCCAGCAGCCCGGGGCCTAGCGGGGGCTTGGATGAGCAGTTCTTC
few,TRBJ2-2,TRBV20-1,TRBD1,CSARGTGITGELFF,TGCAGTGCTAGGGGGACAGGGATCACCGGGGAGCTGTTTTTT
few,TRBJ2-6,TRBV7-9,TRBD2,CASSLRAGATSGANVLTF,TGTGCCAGCAGCTTAAGAGCGGGAGCCACCTCTGGGGCCAACGTCCTGACTTTC
few,TRBJ2-5,TRBV5-1,TRBD2,CASRRGLAGEVETQYF,TGCGCCAGCAGACGGGGACTAGCGGGAGAGGTTGAGACCCAGTACTTC
.,TRBJ1-2,TRBV20-1,.,CSASFAGYTF,TGCAGTGCTAGCTTTGCTGGCTACACCTTC
few,TRBJ2-3,TRBV12-3/TRBV12-4,TRBD2,CASSFRLAGITDTQYF,TGTGCCAGCAGTTTCCGGCTAGCGGGGATCACAGATACGCAGTATTTT
few,TRBJ2-6,TRBV27,.,CASSPYGANVLTF,TGTGCCAGCAGCCCTTATGGGGCCAACGTCCTGACTTTC
few,TRBJ2-7,TRBV5-1,.,CASSLEAEQYF,TGCGCCAGCAGCTTGGAGGCCGAGCAGTACTTC
.,TRBJ1-5,TRBV5-5,.,CASSQLSDNQPQHF,TGTGCCAGCAGCCAGCTAAGCGACAATCAGCCCCAGCATTTT
many,TRBJ1-4,TRBV12-5,.,CASGSILRGGREKLFF,TGTGCTAGTGGCTCAATTCTCCGGGGGGGTAGGGAAAAACTGTTTTTT
.,TRBJ1-6,TRBV6-2/TRBV6-3,TRBD1,CASSYATGGRLPLHF,TGTGCCAGCAGTTACGCGACAGGGGGCAGATTGCCCCTCCACTTT
few,TRBJ1-2,TRBV7-9,.,CASSQSGYGYTF,TGTGCCAGCAGCCAAAGCGGCTATGGCTACACCTTC
.,TRBJ2-1,TRBV7-7,TRBD1,CASSNVQQGGQFF,TGTGCCAGCAGCAACGTGCAACAGGGGGGTCAGTTCTTC
many,TRBJ2-5,TRBV2,.,CASLGQIQETQYF,TGTGCCAGTCTAGGACAAATCCAAGAGACCCAGTACTTC
.,TRBJ2-5,TRBV29-1,.,CSFTGPNRRETQYF,TGCAGCTTCACGGGACCCAACAGACGAGAGACCCAGTACTTC
.,TRBJ1-2,TRBV20-1,.,CSAFLQGATNYGYTF,TGCAGTGCTTTTCTACAGGGAGCGACTAACTATGGCTACACCTTC
.,TRBJ2-2,TRBV6-6,.,CASSPLDGEEYTGELFF,TGTGCCAGCAGTCCCTTAGACGGGGAAGAGTACACCGGGGAGCTGTTTTTT